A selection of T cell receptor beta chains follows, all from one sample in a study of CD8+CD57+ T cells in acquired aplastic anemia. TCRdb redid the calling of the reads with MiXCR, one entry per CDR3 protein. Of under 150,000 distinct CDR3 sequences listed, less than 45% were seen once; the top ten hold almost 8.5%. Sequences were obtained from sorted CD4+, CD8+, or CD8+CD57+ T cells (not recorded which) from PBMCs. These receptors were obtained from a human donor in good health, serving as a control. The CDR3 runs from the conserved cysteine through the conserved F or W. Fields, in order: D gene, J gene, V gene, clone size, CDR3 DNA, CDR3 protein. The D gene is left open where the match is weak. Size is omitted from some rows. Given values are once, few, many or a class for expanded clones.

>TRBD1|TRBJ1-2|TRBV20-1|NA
TGCAGTGCTCACCAGGACAGGAACTATGGCTACACCTTC
CSAHQDRNYGYTF
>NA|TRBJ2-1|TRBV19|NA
TGTGCCAGTAGTCCCGGGACGGGGAGGAATGAGCAGTTCTTC
CASSPGTGRNEQFF
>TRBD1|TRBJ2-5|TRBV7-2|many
TGTGCCAGCAGCCGCCAGACAGGGGTAGGGGAGACCCAGTACTTC
CASSRQTGVGETQYF
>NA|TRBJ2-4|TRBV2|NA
TGTGCCAGCAGTGAAGCGCCTATTAGCGGCAAAAACATTCAGTACTTC
CASSEAPISGKNIQYF
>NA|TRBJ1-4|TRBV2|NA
TGTGCCAGCAGTATCTCAACTAATGAAAAACTGTTTTTT
CASSISTNEKLFF
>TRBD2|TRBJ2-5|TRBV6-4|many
TGTGCCAGCACGGAAGAGCGGGGGGGCCTGGAGACCCAGTACTTC
CASTEERGGLETQYF
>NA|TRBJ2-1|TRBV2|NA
TGTGCCAGCAGTGAAGCGAGGGGGGATCTAAAGCAGTTCTTC
CASSEARGDLKQFF
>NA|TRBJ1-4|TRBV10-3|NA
TGTGCCAGCCTAACCTTAGCCACAGGGAGTGAAAAACTGTTTTTT
CASLTLATGSEKLFF
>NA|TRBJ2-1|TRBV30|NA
TGTGCCTGGAGTTCCGAGCGCGGTGAGCAGTTCTTC
CAWSSERGEQFF
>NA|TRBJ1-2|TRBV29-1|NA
TGCAGCGTTTCCGGCAGGGGTGGCGGCTACACCTTC
CSVSGRGGGYTF
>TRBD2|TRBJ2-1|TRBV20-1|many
TGCAGTGCTAGAACTAGCGGGATTAATGAGCAGTTCTTC
CSARTSGINEQFF
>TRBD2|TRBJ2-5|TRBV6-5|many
TGTGCCAGCAGTTACCCATGGAGCGGGGGGTCAGAGACCCAGTACTTC
CASSYPWSGGSETQYF
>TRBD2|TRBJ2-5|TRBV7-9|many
TGTGCCAGCAGCACCCTAGCGGGAGGGCCCGTAGAGACCCAGTACTTC
CASSTLAGGPVETQYF
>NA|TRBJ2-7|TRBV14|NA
TGTGCCACCAGTGGGGCGTGGGGGGCCGAGCAGTACTTC
CATSGAWGAEQYF
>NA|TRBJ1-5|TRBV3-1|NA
TGTGCCAGCAGCCCGGGGGAGGGGCCCCAGCATTTT
CASSPGEGPQHF
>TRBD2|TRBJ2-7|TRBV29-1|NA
TGCAGCGTTGAACGGCGGCTAGCGGGGGTTGGAGAGCAGTACTTC
CSVERRLAGVGEQYF
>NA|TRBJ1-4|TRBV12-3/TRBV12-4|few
TGTGCCAGCAGCCCAGGACTGGTGGCAGGGACTAATGGAAAACTGTTTTTT
CASSPGLVAGTNGKLFF
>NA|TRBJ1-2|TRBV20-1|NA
TGCAGTGCTAAAGTCCTCAACTATGGCTACACCTTC
CSAKVLNYGYTF
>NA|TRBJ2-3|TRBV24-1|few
TGTGCCACCAGTGATTTGCGGGACACAGATACGCAGTATTTT
CATSDLRDTDTQYF
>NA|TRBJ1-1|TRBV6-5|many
TGTGCCAGCAGTTATTCGCGGGGCAGCTTGAACACTGAAGCTTTCTTT
CASSYSRGSLNTEAFF
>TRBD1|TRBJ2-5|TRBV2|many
TGTGCCAGCAGGTTGGACAGGCTCAGAGGGGAGACCCAGTACTTC
CASRLDRLRGETQYF
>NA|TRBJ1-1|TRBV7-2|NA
TGTGCCAGCAGCACCCGGACAGTATCCACTGAAGCTTTCTTT
CASSTRTVSTEAFF
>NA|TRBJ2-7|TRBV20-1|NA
TGCAGTGCTAGAGAGATACAGCCCTACGAGCAGTACTTC
CSAREIQPYEQYF